The T cell receptor beta chain under discussion was sequenced for a study of blood T cell repertoires in COVID-19. Across the whole study: Samples taken during acute and convalescent COVID-19 were collected in the United States, Italy and Spain.

This clone has a single count. TCRdb's table, derived via immunoSEQ multiplex PCR, lists solely in-frame clones and lacks some. The repertoire includes roughly 260,000 clones, approximately 86% of them detected once, and approximately 2.5% sits in the top ten. Assignments of participants to cohorts depended upon their own reported clinical history. Recovery among Cohort 3 donors was established by two negative PCRs, clearance, or symptom resolution. This CDR3 contains 13 residues. The germline CDR1 and CDR2 sequences are SEHNR and FQNEAQ (reference sequence). The ends lost 8 bases at V and 4 bases at J; junction bases unmatched: 1.

Sequences were obtained from PBMCs or T cells enriched from blood (not recorded which). The TCR sequence derives from a woman younger than 35 who had recovered from COVID-19. The chain recombines TRBV7-9 with TRBJ2-2; 10 bases are a match to TRBD1. CDR3: CASGDRGTGELFF. Here the CDR3 DNA reads TGTGCCAGCGGGGACAGGGGCACCGGGGAGCTGTTTTTT.